One sample yielded the 17 T cell receptor beta chains listed below, sequenced in a study of CD8+ T cells in alopecia areata. Extracted RNA was reverse transcribed into cDNA, the sequencing template. TCRdb keeps only in-frame clones here, not all; method: immunoSEQ multiplex PCR. The sample includes 95,000 to 110,000 clones, 55% of them seen just once. What was sequenced was CD4+ T cells sorted from blood. These receptor sequences come from a human donor in good health.

To note about this clone: One end of the junction does not line up with germline, which may come from a read error. The rearrangement uses TRBV5-1 and TRBJ1-2; no reliable D call. Germline CDR1 SGHRS, CDR2 YFSETQ. This CDR3 contains 15 residues. The CDR3 sequence is CASRLGFSMNYGYTF. CDR3 coding DNA: TGCGCCAGCCGCTTGGGGTTTTCCATGAACTATGGCTACACCTTC.

This clone has a handful of counts. The rearrangement links TRBV7-2 to TRBJ2-5, with 13 bases matching TRBD2. With 1 base clipped from V and 5 bases from J, the junction kept 7 bases outside the gene matches. The CDR3 runs 17 residues. Germline CDR1 SGHTA, CDR2 FQGNSA. CDR3 in DNA: TGTGCCAGCAGCTTAGGACTAGCGGGGGGTACTTGGGAGACCCAGTACTTC. Translation: CASSLGLAGGTWETQYF.

This chain links TRBV9 with TRBJ1-2; TRBD1 is a possible D gene (5 bases). The V gene lost 0 bases and the J gene lost 3 bases, with 12 bases spanning the gap. The germline V gene has CDR1 SGDLS and CDR2 YYNGEE. The CDR3 extends over 15 amino acids. The CDR3 DNA reads TGTGCCAGCAGCGTAGGCGGCAGGGACTACTATGGCTACACCTTC. This codes for CASSVGGRDYYGYTF.

The genes are TRBV29-1 and TRBJ1-1, with 7 bases identical to TRBD1. Germline V lookup: CDR1 SQVTM, CDR2 ANQGSEA. V shed 7 bases, J shed 0 bases, and the junction held 2 bases outside the gene matches. The CDR3 length is 12 residues. The CDR3 DNA reads as TGCAGCGCTGACAGGGTGAACACTGAAGCTTTCTTT. As protein: CSADRVNTEAFF.

The chain has TRBV27 and TRBJ2-3, with 9 bases aligning to TRBD2. J lost 3 bases, V lost 4 bases, and 5 bases had no gene match. Germline V gene lookup returns CDR1 MNHEY and CDR2 SMNVEV (reference sequence). There are 15 residues in the CDR3. CDR3 region: CASSWSGGLTDTQYF. The CDR3 DNA reads TGTGCCAGCAGTTGGAGCGGGGGGTTGACAGATACGCAGTATTTT.

This chain's CDR3 is CASKFGQRTDTQYF. The CDR3 DNA sequence: TGTGCCAGCAAGTTTGGGCAGCGCACAGATACGCAGTATTTT. The rearrangement links TRBV28 to TRBJ2-3; D is unresolved. The germline gives CDR1 MDHEN, CDR2 SYDVKM. V was pared by 7 bases and J by 1 base, with 12 bases between. The CDR3 is 14 amino acids.

In its sample, this clone was seen many times. This chain joins TRBV19 and TRBJ2-5; 14 bases are a match to TRBD2. The CDR3 is 17 amino acids. With 5 bases clipped from V and 0 bases from J, the junction kept 5 bases outside the gene matches. Germline CDR1 and CDR2: LNHDA and SQIVND (reference sequence). The CDR3 loop reads CASSPGTSGGDQETQYF. DNA for the CDR3: TGTGCCAGTAGTCCCGGGACTAGCGGGGGAGACCAAGAGACCCAGTACTTC.

The chain combines TRBV7-2 with TRBJ1-4, with 8 bases aligning to TRBD1. V was pared by 2 bases and J by 7 bases, with 3 bases of the junction left unmatched. The CDR3 is 14 residues long. The germline V gene has CDR1 SGHTA and CDR2 FQGNSA. The CDR3 bases are TGTGCCAGCAGCTTACAGGGGGCAGGTGAAAAACTGTTTTTT. It codes for CASSLQGAGEKLFF.

This clone was counted only a few times. As DNA, the CDR3 is TGTGCCTGGAGTACCCTAAGACTAGCGGGATTCACAGATACGCAGTATTTT. Translated, it gives CAWSTLRLAGFTDTQYF. The rearrangement uses TRBV30 and TRBJ2-3; 11 bases line up with TRBD2. Germline V gene data show CDR1 as GTSNPN and CDR2 as SVGIG (reference sequence). The V and J ends lost 2 bases and 2 bases, in that order; junction bases with no gene match: 9. This CDR3 region has 17 residues. Using reference TRBV30 and TRBJ2-3 for the parts outside the CDR3, the full variable domain is SQTIHQWPATLVQPVGSPLSLECTVEGTSNPNLYWYRQAAGRGLQLLFYSVGIGQISSEVPQNLSASRPQDRQFILSSKKLLLSDSGFYLCAWSTLRLAGFTDTQYFGPGTRLTVL.

The V gene is TRBV6-5, the J gene TRBJ2-7; D unresolved. Germline V CDR1 and CDR2: MNHEY, SVGAGI. The CDR3 loop spans 15 amino acids. Trimming removed 0 bases at V and 2 bases at J, with 11 bases between. Here the CDR3 DNA reads TGTGCCAGCAGTTACTCACCTGACTCAACCTACGAGCAGTACTTC. This sequence encodes CASSYSPDSTYEQYF.

This clone was seen more than once but under ten times. The same CDR3 arises from other DNA sequences in this sample as well. The chain combines TRBV27 with TRBJ2-5; D is ambiguous. Trimming removed 8 bases from V and 2 bases from J, with 9 bases in between. There are 12 residues in the CDR3. The germline gives CDR1 MNHEY, CDR2 SMNVEV (reference sequence). CDR3: CASRGLQETQYF. In nucleotides, the CDR3 is TGTGCCAGCCGTGGGCTACAAGAGACCCAGTACTTC.

Concerning this clone itself: The sample has other DNA sequences that encode this CDR3 too. The chain combines TRBV4-2 with TRBJ1-2, with TRBD1 as a possible D gene (6 bases). The CDR3 is made up of 15 amino acids. Per germline, CDR1 LGHNA and CDR2 YNFKEQ. With 0 bases removed from V and 3 bases from J, the gap between germline ends came to 11 bases. The CDR3 sequence is CASSQDGGQYYGYTF. The CDR3 region has the DNA TGTGCCAGCAGCCAAGATGGGGGACAATACTATGGCTACACCTTC.

This sequence joins TRBV29-1 and TRBJ2-3; 7 nucleotides match TRBD2. V gave up 5 bases and J gave up 4 bases; unmatched junction bases: 9. The CDR3 extends over 14 amino acids. Germline CDR1 reads SQVTM; CDR2 reads ANQGSEA. The CDR3: CSVLLQGGPDTQYF. CDR3 DNA sequence: TGCAGCGTTCTACTTCAGGGAGGGCCAGATACGCAGTATTTT.

There are a few counts of this clone. The chain combines TRBV5-1 with TRBJ2-4, with 7 bases aligning to TRBD2. V dropped 2 bases and J dropped 4; count of bases not matched to a gene: 3. Germline loops: CDR1 SGHRS, CDR2 YFSETQ. This CDR3 spans 14 amino acids. CDR3: CASSFGTTKNIQYF. Written as DNA, the CDR3 is TGCGCCAGCAGCTTTGGGACTACAAAAAACATTCAGTACTTC.

Turning to this clone: Other nucleotide sequences from this sample produce the same CDR3. This sequence joins TRBV18 and TRBJ2-3, with D unclear. The V and J ends lost 0 bases and 6 bases respectively, with 7 bases between them. Looked up from germline, CDR1 is KGHSH and CDR2 is LQKENI. The CDR3 extends over 13 amino acids. The CDR3 coding sequence is TGTGCCAGCTCACCACCTTCAAGCGATACGCAGTATTTT. It yields the protein CASSPPSSDTQYF. The full variable domain, rest sourced from reference TRBV18 and TRBJ2-3, is NAGVMQNPRHLVRRRGQEARLRCSPMKGHSHVYWYRQLPEEGLKFMVYLQKENIIDESGMPKERFSAEFPKEGPSILRIQQVVRGDSAAYFCASSPPSSDTQYFGPGTRLTVL.

The V call is TRBV28, the J call TRBJ2-5; TRBD1 matches at 9 bases. From germline, CDR1 is MDHEN and CDR2 SYDVKM. This CDR3 contains 15 residues. The V and J ends lost 7 bases and 4 bases, in that order; junction bases with no gene match: 10. The CDR3 DNA follows: TGTGCCAGCACCCCCGCCTCGGGACAGGGAGAGACCCAGTACTTC. Encoded protein: CASTPASGQGETQYF.

This clone has more than one count but fewer than ten. The chain couples TRBV10-3 to TRBJ2-5; D is uncertain. The V end was cut by 10 bases, the J end by 7 bases, with 13 bases between. Germline CDR1 is ENHRY and CDR2 is SYGVKD. The CDR3 sequence is 11 residues long. The CDR3: CATSPGGTQYF. DNA for the CDR3: TGTGCCACCTCCCCGGGCGGGACCCAGTACTTC.